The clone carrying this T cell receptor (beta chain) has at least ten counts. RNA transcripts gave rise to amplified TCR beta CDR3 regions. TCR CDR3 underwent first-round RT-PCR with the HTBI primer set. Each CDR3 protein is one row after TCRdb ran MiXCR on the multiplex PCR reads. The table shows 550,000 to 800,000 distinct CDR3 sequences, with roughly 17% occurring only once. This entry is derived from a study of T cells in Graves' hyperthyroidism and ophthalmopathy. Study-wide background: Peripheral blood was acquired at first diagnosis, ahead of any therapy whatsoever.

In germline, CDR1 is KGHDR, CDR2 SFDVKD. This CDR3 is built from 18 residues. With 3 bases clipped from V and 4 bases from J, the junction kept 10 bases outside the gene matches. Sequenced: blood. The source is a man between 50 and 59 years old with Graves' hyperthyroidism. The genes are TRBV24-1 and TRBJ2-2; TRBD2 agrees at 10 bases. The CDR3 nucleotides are TGTGCCACCAGTGATAAAGCTAGCGGGAGCTGGGCCACCGGGGAGCTGTTTTTT. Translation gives CATSDKASGSWATGELFF.